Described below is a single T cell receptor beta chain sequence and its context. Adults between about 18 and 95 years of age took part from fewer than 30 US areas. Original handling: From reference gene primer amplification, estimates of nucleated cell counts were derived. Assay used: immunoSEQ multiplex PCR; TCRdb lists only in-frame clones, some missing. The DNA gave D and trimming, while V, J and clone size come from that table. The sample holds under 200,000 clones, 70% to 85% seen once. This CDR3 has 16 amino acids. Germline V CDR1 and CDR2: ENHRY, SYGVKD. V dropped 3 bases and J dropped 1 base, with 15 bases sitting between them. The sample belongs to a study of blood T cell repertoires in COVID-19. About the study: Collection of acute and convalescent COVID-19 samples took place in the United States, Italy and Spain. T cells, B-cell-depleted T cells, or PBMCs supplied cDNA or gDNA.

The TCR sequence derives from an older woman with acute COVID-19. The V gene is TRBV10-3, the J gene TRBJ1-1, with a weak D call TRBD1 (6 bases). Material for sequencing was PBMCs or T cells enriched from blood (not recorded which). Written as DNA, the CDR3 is TGTGCCATCAGTGACCGAGACAGGCGATCGAACACTGAAGCTTTCTTT. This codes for CAISDRDRRSNTEAFF.